This T cell receptor beta chain was documented in a study of T cell repertoires in aging, cancer and after chemotherapy. The germline CDR1 and CDR2 sequences are MNHEY and SVGAGI. Unmatched junction bases numbered 6, after V lost 5 bases and J lost 7 bases. There are 14 residues in the CDR3. TRB rearrangements spanning V, D and J were amplified using mixed TRB-A/B primers. In TCRdb, the multiplex PCR reads were re-called with MiXCR into one record per CDR3 protein. The sample lists some 2,000 distinct CDR3 sequences, 20% to 25% occurring once. TCR beta rearrangements were amplified from peripheral blood genomic DNA. This clonotype is medium-sized (0.01 to 0.1%).

The genes are TRBV6-5 and TRBJ2-4; 9 bases fit TRBD1. This sequence originates from a human donor with a solid tumor. Sequenced input: blood. CDR3 DNA: TGTGCCAGCAGTCCCTCGGACAGGGGTAACATTCAGTACTTC. Protein product: CASSPSDRGNIQYF.